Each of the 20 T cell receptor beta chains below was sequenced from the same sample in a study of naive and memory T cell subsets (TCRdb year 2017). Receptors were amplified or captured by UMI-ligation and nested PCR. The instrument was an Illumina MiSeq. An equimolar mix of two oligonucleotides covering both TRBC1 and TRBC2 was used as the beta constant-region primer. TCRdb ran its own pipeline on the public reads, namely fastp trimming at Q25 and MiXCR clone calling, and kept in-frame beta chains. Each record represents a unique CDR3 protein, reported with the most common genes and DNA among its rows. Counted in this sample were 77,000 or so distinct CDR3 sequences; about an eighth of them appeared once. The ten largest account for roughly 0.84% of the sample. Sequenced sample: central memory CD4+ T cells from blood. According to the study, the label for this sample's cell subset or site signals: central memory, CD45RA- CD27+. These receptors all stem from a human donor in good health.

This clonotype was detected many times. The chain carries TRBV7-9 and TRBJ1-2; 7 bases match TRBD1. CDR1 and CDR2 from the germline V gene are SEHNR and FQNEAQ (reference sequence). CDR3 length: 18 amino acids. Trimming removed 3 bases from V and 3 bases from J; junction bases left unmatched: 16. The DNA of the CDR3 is TGTGCCAGCAGCTTTGGGACAGCGGCTTGGGAATCTGACTATGGCTACACCTTC. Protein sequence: CASSFGTAAWESDYGYTF.

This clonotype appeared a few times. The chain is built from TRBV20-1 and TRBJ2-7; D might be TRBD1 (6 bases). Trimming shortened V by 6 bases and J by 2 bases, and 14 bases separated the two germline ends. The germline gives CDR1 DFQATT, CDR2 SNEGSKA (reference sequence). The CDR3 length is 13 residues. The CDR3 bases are TGCAGTGCAGACAGGCGAAAAACCTACGAGCAGTACTTC. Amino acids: CSADRRKTYEQYF.

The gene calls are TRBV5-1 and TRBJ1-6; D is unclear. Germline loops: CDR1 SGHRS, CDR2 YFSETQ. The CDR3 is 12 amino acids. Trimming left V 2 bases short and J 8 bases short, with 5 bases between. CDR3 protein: CASSFTDSPLHF. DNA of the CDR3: TGCGCCAGCAGCTTTACTGATTCACCCCTCCACTTT.

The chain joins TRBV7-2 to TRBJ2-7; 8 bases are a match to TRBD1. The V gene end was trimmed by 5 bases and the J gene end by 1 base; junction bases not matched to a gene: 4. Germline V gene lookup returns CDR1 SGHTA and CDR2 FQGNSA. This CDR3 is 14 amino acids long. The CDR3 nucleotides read TGTGCCAGCAGCCCGGACAGGGTTTCCTACGAGCAGTACTTC. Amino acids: CASSPDRVSYEQYF.

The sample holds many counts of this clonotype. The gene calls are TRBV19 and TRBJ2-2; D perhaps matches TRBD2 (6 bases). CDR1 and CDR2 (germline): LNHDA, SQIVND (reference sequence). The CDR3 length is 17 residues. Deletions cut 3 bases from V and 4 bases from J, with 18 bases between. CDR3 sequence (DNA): TGTGCCAGTAGTATCAGGCTGGGGGGAGCGAGCACCGGGGAGCTGTTTTTT. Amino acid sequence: CASSIRLGGASTGELFF.

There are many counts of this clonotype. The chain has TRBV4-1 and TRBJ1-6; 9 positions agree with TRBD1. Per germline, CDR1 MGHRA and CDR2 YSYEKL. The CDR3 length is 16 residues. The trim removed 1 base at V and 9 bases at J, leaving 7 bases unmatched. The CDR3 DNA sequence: TGCGCCAGCAGCCAAGCACCGGGACAGGGTTTTTCACCCCTCCACTTT. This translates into CASSQAPGQGFSPLHF.

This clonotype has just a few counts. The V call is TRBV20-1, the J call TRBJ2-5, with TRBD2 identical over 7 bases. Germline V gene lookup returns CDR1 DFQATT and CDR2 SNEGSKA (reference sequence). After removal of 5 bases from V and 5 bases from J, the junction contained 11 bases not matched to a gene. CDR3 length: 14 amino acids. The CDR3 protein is CSAGGTSAGETQYF. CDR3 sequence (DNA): TGCAGTGCTGGGGGTACTAGCGCGGGGGAGACCCAGTACTTC.

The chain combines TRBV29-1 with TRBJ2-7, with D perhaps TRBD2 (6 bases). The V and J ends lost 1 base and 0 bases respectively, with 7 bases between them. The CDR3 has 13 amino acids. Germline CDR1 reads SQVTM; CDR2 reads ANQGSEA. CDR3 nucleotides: TGCAGCGTTGAAGGGGGGGTCTCCTACGAGCAGTACTTC. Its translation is CSVEGGVSYEQYF.

The CDR3 reads CASSQDEGHGNEKLFF. The CDR3 bases are TGTGCCAGCAGCCAAGATGAGGGACATGGAAATGAAAAACTGTTTTTT. This rearrangement joins TRBV3-1 to TRBJ1-4, with D possibly matching TRBD1 (6 bases). The CDR3 consists of 16 residues. CDR1 is LGHDT, CDR2 YNNKEL, per germline (reference sequence). Deletions cut 0 bases from V and 5 bases from J, with 13 bases between.

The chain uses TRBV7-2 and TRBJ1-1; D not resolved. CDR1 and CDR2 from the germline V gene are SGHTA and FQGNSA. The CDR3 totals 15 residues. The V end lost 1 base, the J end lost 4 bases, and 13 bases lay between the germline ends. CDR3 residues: CASSLVFGGPTEAFF. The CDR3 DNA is TGTGCCAGCAGCTTAGTTTTCGGAGGGCCCACTGAAGCTTTCTTT.

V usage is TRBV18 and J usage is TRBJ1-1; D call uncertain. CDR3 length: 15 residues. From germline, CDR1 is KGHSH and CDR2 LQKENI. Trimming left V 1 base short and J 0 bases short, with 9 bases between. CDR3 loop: CASSPRAEMNTEAFF. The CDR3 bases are TGTGCCAGCTCACCACGGGCGGAAATGAACACTGAAGCTTTCTTT.

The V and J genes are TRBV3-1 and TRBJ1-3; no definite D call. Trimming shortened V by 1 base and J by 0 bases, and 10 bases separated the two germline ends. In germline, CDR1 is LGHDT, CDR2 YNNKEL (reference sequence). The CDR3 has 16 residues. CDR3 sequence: CASSQVGRRSGNTIYF. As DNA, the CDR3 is TGTGCCAGCAGCCAAGTAGGACGCCGCTCTGGAAACACCATATATTTT.

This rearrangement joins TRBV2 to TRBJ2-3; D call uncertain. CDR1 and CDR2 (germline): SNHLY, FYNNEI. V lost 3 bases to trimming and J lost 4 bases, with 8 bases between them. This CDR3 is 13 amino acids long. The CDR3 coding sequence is TGTGCCAGCAGTGACGGCAACCCAGATACGCAGTATTTT. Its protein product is CASSDGNPDTQYF.

As DNA, the CDR3 is TGTGCCAGCACCAAAACGACAGGGCAGGAAGATACGCAGTATTTT. It translates to CASTKTTGQEDTQYF. The chain uses TRBV5-4 and TRBJ2-3, with 7 nucleotides matching TRBD1. This CDR3 is 15 amino acids long. J was trimmed by 5 bases and V by 6 bases; bases with no gene match: 12. Germline V gives CDR1 SGHNT, CDR2 YYREEE (reference sequence).

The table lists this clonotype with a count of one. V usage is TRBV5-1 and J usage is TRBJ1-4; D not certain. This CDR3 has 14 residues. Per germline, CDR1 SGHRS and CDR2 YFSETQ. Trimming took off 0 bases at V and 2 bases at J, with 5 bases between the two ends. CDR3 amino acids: CASSLGTTNEKLFF. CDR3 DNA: TGCGCCAGCAGCTTGGGGACGACTAATGAAAAACTGTTTTTT.

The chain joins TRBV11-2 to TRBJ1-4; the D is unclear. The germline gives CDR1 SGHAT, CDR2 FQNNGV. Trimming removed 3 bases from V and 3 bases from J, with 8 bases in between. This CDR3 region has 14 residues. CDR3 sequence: CASSFGRANEKLFF. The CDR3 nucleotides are TGTGCCAGCAGCTTTGGCCGAGCTAATGAAAAACTGTTTTTT.

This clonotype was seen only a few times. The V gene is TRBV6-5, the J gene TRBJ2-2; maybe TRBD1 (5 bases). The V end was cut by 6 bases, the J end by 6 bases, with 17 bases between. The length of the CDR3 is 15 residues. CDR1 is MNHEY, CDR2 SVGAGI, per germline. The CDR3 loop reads CASSANYQGSGELFF. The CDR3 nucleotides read TGTGCCAGCAGCGCAAATTACCAGGGCTCCGGGGAGCTGTTTTTT.

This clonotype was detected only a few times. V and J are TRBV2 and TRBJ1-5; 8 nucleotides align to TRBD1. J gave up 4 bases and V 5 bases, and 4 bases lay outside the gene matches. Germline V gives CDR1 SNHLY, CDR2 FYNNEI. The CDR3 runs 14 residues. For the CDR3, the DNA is TGTGCCAGCAGTCGTCAGGGGGCAAATCAGCCCCAGCATTTT. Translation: CASSRQGANQPQHF.

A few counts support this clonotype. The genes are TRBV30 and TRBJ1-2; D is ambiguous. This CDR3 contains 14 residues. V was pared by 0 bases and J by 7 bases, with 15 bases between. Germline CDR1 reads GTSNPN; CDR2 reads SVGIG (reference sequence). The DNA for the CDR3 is TGTGCCTGGAGTGTACTCCCTAATAGACGTGGCTACACCTTC. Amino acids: CAWSVLPNRRGYTF.

The CDR3: CASSQDGGGYNEQFF. DNA of the CDR3: TGCGCCAGCAGCCAAGACGGTGGGGGGTACAATGAGCAGTTCTTC. This chain uses TRBV4-1 with TRBJ2-1; weak D call: TRBD2 (6 bases). This CDR3 spans 15 amino acids. V lost 0 bases, J lost 4 bases, and 10 bases lay in between. CDR1 is MGHRA, CDR2 YSYEKL, per germline.